This TCR beta chain was sequenced in a study of CD8+ T cells in alopecia areata. Sample treatment: oral pan-JAK inhibitor, 5-10 mg twice daily. V lost 0 bases and J lost 5; bases outside the gene matches: 11. Per germline, CDR1 PRHDT and CDR2 FYEKMQ (reference sequence). The CDR3 has 17 residues. Reverse transcribed after extraction, RNA yielded cDNA as the sequencing template. Measured with immunoSEQ multiplex PCR; TCRdb has only the in-frame clones, and not every one. The sample holds over 85,000 clones, approximately 66% seen once. The chain links TRBV13 to TRBJ2-5; 8 bases align to TRBD2. Sequences were derived from CD8+ T cells sorted from blood, sampled at week 4, from a patient treated with tofacitinib. This receptor was taken from a human donor with alopecia areata. CDR3: CASSLGSVAGGGETQYF. In DNA, the CDR3 is TGTGCCAGCAGCTTAGGATCAGTGGCGGGAGGAGGGGAGACCCAGTACTTC.